The clone carrying this T cell receptor (beta chain) has a count of ten or more. These data are taken from a study of T cells after yellow fever vaccination. Germline CDR1 MNHEY, CDR2 SVGAGI. The V gene end was trimmed by 6 bases and the J gene end by 5 bases; junction bases not matched to a gene: 13. CDR3 size: 16 residues. A single record per CDR3 protein comes from TCRdb applying MiXCR to the 5' RACE reads. The sample carries about 69,000 distinct CDR3 sequences, roughly 6% recorded once. V and J are TRBV6-5 and TRBJ2-3; 8 nucleotides match TRBD2. The clonotype comes from a man aged 18 to 35 who received the YFV17D yellow fever vaccine. This specimen was CD4+ T cells sorted from PBMCs, taken more than 14 days after the first yellow fever vaccination. CDR3 loop: CASSGSRRGDRDTQYF. In DNA, the CDR3 is TGTGCCAGCAGCGGTTCTCGGCGGGGGGACCGAGATACGCAGTATTTT.